Below, 9 T cell receptor beta chains from the same sample are listed, as sequenced in a study of CD8 T cells in ankylosing spondylitis. TCRdb passed the 5' RACE reads through MiXCR, listing each CDR3 protein once. The sample holds about 350,000 distinct CDR3 sequences, 20% seen once. Source material: blood, either unsorted or a sorted T cell fraction (not recorded which). These receptors all come from a male donor with ankylosing spondylitis or in good health (not recorded which).

This clonotype was seen a handful of times. The gene calls are TRBV5-1 and TRBJ2-1, with TRBD2 identical over 9 bases. V trimming: 1 base; J trimming: 4 bases; junction bases outside the gene matches: 3. Germline CDR1 is SGHRS and CDR2 is YFSETQ. This CDR3 has 15 amino acids. The CDR3 DNA reads TGCGCCAGCAGCTTGTTAGCGGGGGAATACAATGAGCAGTTCTTC. It translates to CASSLLAGEYNEQFF. The full variable domain, rest sourced from reference TRBV5-1 and TRBJ2-1, is KAGVTQTPRYLIKTRGQQVTLSCSPISGHRSVSWYQQTPGQGLQFLFEYFSETQRNKGNFPGRFSGRQFSNSRSEMNVSTLELGDSALYLCASSLLAGEYNEQFFGPGTRLTVL.

This clonotype appeared a few times. The chain uses TRBV30 and TRBJ2-2; 7 bases are a match to TRBD1. The V segment lost 3 bases and the J segment 6 bases; nucleotides outside the gene matches: 1. The CDR3 extends over 12 amino acids. Germline CDR1 is GTSNPN and CDR2 is SVGIG (reference sequence). The chain's CDR3 is CAWSQGAGELFF. CDR3 DNA sequence: TGTGCCTGGAGCCAGGGGGCCGGGGAGCTGTTTTTT.

The chain combines TRBV30 with TRBJ2-3, with D possibly matching TRBD2 (7 bases). CDR1 is GTSNPN and CDR2 is SVGIG in the germline V gene (reference sequence). CDR3 length: 14 amino acids. The germline V and J ends were trimmed by 2 bases and 5 bases, with 14 bases remaining between them. The CDR3 protein is CAWSSGGRLDTQYF. The CDR3 DNA is TGTGCCTGGAGTTCCGGGGGGCGCTTAGATACGCAGTATTTT.

This clonotype has at least ten counts. The rearrangement uses TRBV12-3 or TRBV12-4 and TRBJ2-5, with TRBD2 matching 10 bases. After removal of 6 bases from V and 5 bases from J, the junction contained 3 bases not matched to a gene. The CDR3 extends over 13 amino acids. The CDR3 sequence is CASRPGLAETQYF. Written as DNA, the CDR3 is TGTGCCAGCAGACCGGGACTAGCGGAGACCCAGTACTTC.

The chain uses TRBV12-3 or TRBV12-4 and TRBJ1-2; 8 nucleotides line up with TRBD1. Unmatched junction bases numbered 3, after V lost 8 bases and J lost 7 bases. The CDR3 spans 11 residues. The CDR3 bases are TGTGCCAGCCAGGGGGCTATTGGCTACACCTTC. Its protein is CASQGAIGYTF.

Only a few counts were recorded for this clonotype. CDR3 amino acids: CASSYSLEGSEQYF. The CDR3 coding sequence is TGTGCCAGCAGTTACTCTCTCGAGGGTTCCGAGCAGTACTTC. This chain joins TRBV6-5 and TRBJ2-7, with D possibly matching TRBD2 (5 bases). Trimming removed 0 bases at V and 6 bases at J, with 12 bases between. Germline V gene sequence: CDR1 MNHEY, CDR2 SVGAGI. The CDR3 has 14 residues.

The V call is TRBV20-1, the J call TRBJ1-6, with D hard to call. This CDR3 contains 13 residues. The germline V gene encodes CDR1 DFQATT and CDR2 SNEGSKA (reference sequence). V lost 1 base, J lost 10 bases, and 11 bases lay in between. This chain's CDR3 is CSARGGGVSPLHF. The CDR3, as DNA: TGCAGTGCTAGAGGGGGAGGTGTCTCACCCCTCCACTTT.

This clonotype was seen a handful of times. V and J are TRBV6-5 and TRBJ2-5; TRBD2 matches at 13 bases. CDR1 is MNHEY, CDR2 SVGAGI, per germline. The CDR3 is made up of 15 amino acids. After removal of 4 bases from V and 7 bases from J, the junction contained 6 bases not matched to a gene. The CDR3 spells CASSSWTSGGGTQYF. The CDR3, as DNA: TGTGCCAGCAGTTCCTGGACTAGCGGGGGAGGGACCCAGTACTTC.

The chain is built from TRBV7-9 and TRBJ2-2; D not certain. The germline V and J ends were trimmed by 6 bases and 5 bases, with 16 bases remaining between them. CDR1 and CDR2 (germline): SEHNR, FQNEAQ (reference sequence). The CDR3 is 15 residues long. In DNA form, the CDR3 reads TGTGCCAGCAGGCAAGCTTTCGCGGTGACCGGGGAGCTGTTTTTT. Its protein is CASRQAFAVTGELFF.